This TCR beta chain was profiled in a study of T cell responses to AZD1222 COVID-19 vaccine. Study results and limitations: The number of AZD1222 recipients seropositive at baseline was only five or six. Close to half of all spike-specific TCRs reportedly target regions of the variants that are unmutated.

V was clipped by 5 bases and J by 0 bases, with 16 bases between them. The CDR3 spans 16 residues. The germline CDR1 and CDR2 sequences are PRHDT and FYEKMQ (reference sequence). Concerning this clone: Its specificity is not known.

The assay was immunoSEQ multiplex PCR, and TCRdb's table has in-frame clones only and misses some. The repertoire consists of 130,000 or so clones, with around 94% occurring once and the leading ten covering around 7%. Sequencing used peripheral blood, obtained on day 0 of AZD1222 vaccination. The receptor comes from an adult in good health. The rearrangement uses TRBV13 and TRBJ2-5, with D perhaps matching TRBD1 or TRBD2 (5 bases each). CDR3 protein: CASSPSLGEYQETQYF. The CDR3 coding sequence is TGTGCCAGCAGCCCCAGTTTAGGGGAGTACCAAGAGACCCAGTACTTC.